These 27 T cell receptor beta chains came from one sample sequenced in a study of T-cell memory formation after mild COVID-19 (dated by TCRdb to about 2021). The library was built by means of 5' RACE. Sequencing instrument: Illumina NovaSeq 6000. The public reads were quality trimmed at Q25 with fastp and then assembled into clones with MiXCR by TCRdb, keeping productive beta chains. Rows are combined by CDR3 protein, so each entry shows the most common genes and DNA. The sample contains about 470,000 distinct CDR3 sequences, around 25% of them found a single time. In total, the top ten clones hold approximately 13% of the sample. Sequencing used PBMCs or a T cell subset sorted from them (not recorded which). These receptor sequences come from an adult woman who had mild COVID-19 (a few samples of this study predate the infection). The sample titles of this study are shuffled in the database, so cell type and time point are left out; the donor was told from shared clones.

V and J are TRBV5-1 and TRBJ1-1; D possibly corresponds to TRBD1 (5 bases). V was trimmed by 5 bases and J by 4 bases, leaving 15 bases between them. Germline V lookup: CDR1 SGHRS, CDR2 YFSETQ. CDR3 length equals 14 residues. CDR3 DNA sequence: TGCGCCAGCAGGGGCTTGGGGGGAAGCACTGAAGCTTTCTTT. It is translated as CASRGLGGSTEAFF.

The chain links TRBV12-3 or TRBV12-4 to TRBJ2-5; 7 bases match TRBD2. The CDR3 runs to 14 residues. V was clipped by 3 bases and J by 4 bases; unmatched bases: 5. Here the CDR3 DNA reads TGTGCCAGCAGTTTTGGGGGGGGAGCAGAGACCCAGTACTTC. It yields the protein CASSFGGGAETQYF.

This clonotype was seen only a few times. The gene calls are TRBV10-3 and TRBJ1-1; D call uncertain. Trimming left V 1 base short and J 1 base short, with 7 bases between. Germline V gene data show CDR1 as ENHRY and CDR2 as SYGVKD. The CDR3 consists of 14 residues. The CDR3 DNA sequence: TGTGCCATCAGTGAGTTAGAAGCGAACACTGAAGCTTTCTTT. Its protein is CAISELEANTEAFF.

This clonotype occurred a few times. V and J are TRBV6-2 or TRBV6-3 and TRBJ2-6; 10 positions match TRBD1. J lost 2 bases, V lost 6 bases, and 4 bases had no gene match. The germline V gene encodes CDR1 MNHEY and CDR2 SVGEGT. The CDR3 length is 16 residues. DNA of the CDR3: TGTGCCAGCAGCCGACAGGGGGCTGCTGGGGCCAACGTCCTGACTTTC. Translation: CASSRQGAAGANVLTF.

V and J are TRBV29-1 and TRBJ2-7, with no clear D. V was pared by 6 bases and J by 3 bases, with 21 bases between. Germline V gene lookup returns CDR1 SQVTM and CDR2 ANQGSEA. This CDR3 region has 15 residues. CDR3 residues: CSVLDSGSEFYEQYF. DNA of the CDR3: TGCAGCGTCTTGGATTCCGGTTCCGAATTCTACGAGCAGTACTTC.

The rearrangement uses TRBV20-1 and TRBJ1-1, with D unclear. CDR1 is DFQATT, CDR2 SNEGSKA, per germline (reference sequence). V lost 7 bases and J 1 base, leaving 10 bases between the germline ends. The CDR3 is made up of 12 amino acids. In nucleotides, the CDR3 is TGCAGTGTACTACGGGGGAACACTGAAGCTTTCTTT. Encoded protein: CSVLRGNTEAFF.

This clonotype turned up a few times. The V gene is TRBV4-1, the J gene TRBJ2-1; weak D call: TRBD2 (7 bases). This CDR3 is 16 amino acids long. Germline V gives CDR1 MGHRA, CDR2 YSYEKL. Trimming took 1 base from V and 0 from J, leaving 10 bases between them. The DNA of the CDR3 is TGCGCCAGCAGCCAAGTAGGGGGGGGCTCCTACAATGAGCAGTTCTTC. It is translated as CASSQVGGGSYNEQFF.

This clonotype was counted a few times. CDR3 coding DNA: TGTGCCAGCAGCTCGGGACAGGGGGCGGTCTATGGCTACACCTTC. Translating gives CASSSGQGAVYGYTF. This sequence joins TRBV12-3 or TRBV12-4 and TRBJ1-2; TRBD1 aligns across 12 bases. With V trimmed by 6 bases and J by 4 bases, 6 bases remained unmatched. The CDR3 runs to 15 residues.

In its sample, this clonotype was seen a few times. V usage is TRBV28 and J usage is TRBJ1-4; D remains ambiguous. Between the trimmed V and J ends, which lost 2 bases and 1 base, there was a span of 8 bases. The CDR3 has 15 residues. Germline CDR1 reads MDHEN; CDR2 reads SYDVKM. The CDR3 nucleotides are TGTGCCAGCAGTTTAGTAGGCGTAACTAATGAAAAACTGTTTTTT. Protein: CASSLVGVTNEKLFF. Supplemented by reference TRBV28 and TRBJ1-4, the full variable domain reads DVKVTQSSRYLVKRTGEKVFLECVQDMDHENMFWYRQDPGLGLRLIYFSYDVKMKEKGDIPEGYSVSREKKERFSLILESASTNQTSMYLCASSLVGVTNEKLFFGSGTQLSVL.

The sample holds a few counts of this clonotype. The genes are TRBV20-1 and TRBJ2-3; 8 nucleotides match TRBD2. The trim removed 6 bases at V and 3 bases at J, leaving 5 bases unmatched. This CDR3 comprises 13 residues. The V gene's germline CDR1 is DFQATT and CDR2 SNEGSKA (reference sequence). CDR3 DNA sequence: TGCAGTGCGGCGGGAGGCGGGACAGATACGCAGTATTTT. Its protein product is CSAAGGGTDTQYF.

This clonotype came up a few times. V gene TRBV5-8 combines with J gene TRBJ2-4; D possibly corresponds to TRBD1 (5 bases). The CDR3 consists of 16 residues. Germline CDR1 is SGHTS and CDR2 is YDEGEE. Trimming shortened V by 4 bases and J by 8 bases, and 22 bases separated the two germline ends. The CDR3 nucleotides are TGTGCCAGCAGCCGCCCGGTCGGTAGGGGATGGGACATTCAGTACTTC. This gives the protein CASSRPVGRGWDIQYF.

This chain connects TRBV2 to TRBJ2-3; TRBD2 agrees at 10 bases. This CDR3 is built from 16 residues. Germline V gives CDR1 SNHLY, CDR2 FYNNEI. V trimming: 2 bases; J trimming: 2 bases; junction bases outside the gene matches: 4. The CDR3 here is CASSESGTSDTDTQYF. The CDR3 nucleotides read TGTGCCAGCAGTGAATCTGGGACTAGCGACACAGATACGCAGTATTTT.

The rearrangement uses TRBV5-1 and TRBJ1-1, with 8 bases matching TRBD1. CDR1 is SGHRS, CDR2 YFSETQ, per germline. The V gene end was trimmed by 0 bases and the J gene end by 3 bases; junction bases not matched to a gene: 13. This CDR3 spans 18 amino acids. CDR3 bases: TGCGCCAGCAGCTTGGCCGTAGCGGTCAGGGGGCTGGACACTGAAGCTTTCTTT. Its translation: CASSLAVAVRGLDTEAFF.

The V and J genes are TRBV6-6 and TRBJ1-5; TRBD1 aligns across 9 bases. The CDR3 contains 15 residues. J was trimmed by 2 bases and V by 6 bases; bases with no gene match: 5. Looked up from germline, CDR1 is MNHNY and CDR2 is SVGAGI (reference sequence). This CDR3 is CASRSRTGGNQPQHF. Here the CDR3 DNA reads TGTGCCAGCAGATCCCGGACAGGGGGCAATCAGCCCCAGCATTTT.

This clonotype has just a few counts. This chain links TRBV7-6 with TRBJ2-3, with no clear D. Per germline, CDR1 SGHVS and CDR2 FNYEAQ. With 5 bases removed from V and 2 bases from J, the gap between germline ends came to 14 bases. The CDR3 has 15 residues. CDR3 amino acids: CASSRSIGHTDTQYF. The CDR3 nucleotides read TGTGCCAGCAGCCGATCTATAGGGCACACAGATACGCAGTATTTT.

This clonotype was observed a few times. V is TRBV9 and J is TRBJ2-7; a possible D gene is TRBD2 (7 bases). This CDR3 has 20 residues. The V and J ends lost 4 bases and 4 bases respectively, with 33 bases between them. Germline CDR1 and CDR2: SGDLS and YYNGEE. CDR3 loop: CASSPGGGRGSFWVPYEQYF. CDR3 DNA sequence: TGTGCCAGCAGCCCCGGCGGGGGCAGGGGTTCGTTTTGGGTACCTTACGAGCAGTACTTC.

There are a few counts of this clonotype. The CDR3 bases are TGCGCCAGCAGCTTGGAAGCAGGGGCGAGGTATGGCTACACCTTC. The encoded protein is CASSLEAGARYGYTF. V is TRBV5-1 and J is TRBJ1-2; perhaps TRBD1 as D (6 bases). This CDR3 is built from 15 residues. Deletions cut 0 bases from V and 5 bases from J, with 14 bases between. Germline CDR1 reads SGHRS; CDR2 reads YFSETQ. The variable domain in full, completed from reference TRBV5-1 and TRBJ1-2, reads KAGVTQTPRYLIKTRGQQVTLSCSPISGHRSVSWYQQTPGQGLQFLFEYFSETQRNKGNFPGRFSGRQFSNSRSEMNVSTLELGDSALYLCASSLEAGARYGYTFGSGTRLTVV.

This clonotype came up many times. This chain joins TRBV12-3 or TRBV12-4 and TRBJ2-3; D gene unclear. V lost 2 bases to trimming and J lost 1 base, with 7 bases between them. This CDR3 comprises 14 residues. CDR3 nucleotides: TGTGCCAGCAGTTTACGTATGGGCACAGATACGCAGTATTTT. This sequence encodes CASSLRMGTDTQYF.

The chain carries TRBV7-9 and TRBJ2-3; D possibly corresponds to TRBD1 (5 bases). Looked up from germline, CDR1 is SEHNR and CDR2 is FQNEAQ (reference sequence). The V gene lost 5 bases and the J gene lost 0 bases, with 12 bases spanning the gap. The CDR3 is 15 residues long. The CDR3 nucleotides are TGTGCCAGCAGCCTGGACATCCCTAGCACAGATACGCAGTATTTT. Amino acids: CASSLDIPSTDTQYF.

This clonotype occurred a few times. The chain has TRBV20-1 and TRBJ2-2; D might be TRBD1 or TRBD2, each matching 5 bases. The CDR3 sequence is 15 residues long. V lost 0 bases to trimming and J lost 8 bases, with 16 bases between them. Germline CDR1 DFQATT, CDR2 SNEGSKA (reference sequence). This CDR3 reads CSARDLNKGPGELFF. Written as DNA, the CDR3 is TGCAGTGCTAGAGATCTTAATAAGGGACCTGGGGAGCTGTTTTTT.

The V call is TRBV29-1, the J call TRBJ2-3; 8 bases fit TRBD2. The CDR3 contains 14 residues. Germline V gene sequence: CDR1 SQVTM, CDR2 ANQGSEA. The CDR3 DNA sequence: TGCAGTCTTACACGGGGGGGCCCCGCAGATACGCAGTATTTT. Its protein product is CSLTRGGPADTQYF.

The V call is TRBV3-1, the J call TRBJ1-3; no clear D gene. The germline V and J ends were trimmed by 6 bases and 0 bases, with 9 bases remaining between them. The CDR3 sequence is 14 residues long. Germline-derived CDR1 and CDR2 are LGHDT and YNNKEL (reference sequence). The CDR3 DNA sequence: TGTGCCAGCAGTCTCCGGAGCTCTGGAAACACCATATATTTT. It is translated as CASSLRSSGNTIYF. The whole variable domain, filled in from reference TRBV3-1 and TRBJ1-3, reads DTAVSQTPKYLVTQMGNDKSIKCEQNLGHDTMYWYKQDSKKFLKIMFSYNNKELIINETVPNRFSPKSPDKAHLNLHINSLELGDSAVYFCASSLRSSGNTIYFGEGSWLTVV.

Only a few counts were recorded for this clonotype. The chain couples TRBV5-1 to TRBJ2-7; D might be TRBD2 (5 bases). The ends were cut back, 0 bases at V and 0 bases at J, with 13 bases in the middle. Germline V lookup: CDR1 SGHRS, CDR2 YFSETQ. The CDR3 covers 16 residues. CDR3 DNA sequence: TGCGCCAGCAGCTTGGGGCGGGCTCCAAGCTCCTACGAGCAGTACTTC. Its translation is CASSLGRAPSSYEQYF.

The chain is built from TRBV6-6 and TRBJ1-5; D may be TRBD1 (5 bases). Trimming removed 6 bases from V and 5 bases from J, with 14 bases in between. The CDR3 extends over 14 amino acids. Germline CDR1 MNHNY, CDR2 SVGAGI (reference sequence). The CDR3 here is CASRPQGRDQPQHF. The CDR3 DNA reads as TGTGCCAGCAGACCTCAGGGTAGGGATCAGCCCCAGCATTTT.

This clonotype was observed a few times. The gene calls are TRBV9 and TRBJ2-3, with 7 bases matching TRBD2. Germline V gene sequence: CDR1 SGDLS, CDR2 YYNGEE. The CDR3 consists of 16 residues. V shed 0 bases and J 0 bases; nucleotides not matched to a gene: 4. The DNA for the CDR3 is TGTGCCAGCAGCGTAGGCGGGGGAGCTAGCACAGATACGCAGTATTTT. As protein: CASSVGGGASTDTQYF.

The J gene is TRBJ2-7, the V gene TRBV6-2 or TRBV6-3, with TRBD1 identical over 8 bases. The V gene end was trimmed by 6 bases and the J gene end by 11 bases; junction bases not matched to a gene: 12. Germline lookup yields CDR1 MNHEY and CDR2 SVGEGT. This CDR3 spans 13 amino acids. The CDR3 loop is CASSMPQGARKYF. The CDR3 coding sequence is TGTGCCAGCAGCATGCCCCAGGGGGCTAGGAAGTACTTC.

This clonotype turned up a few times. The chain has TRBV7-9 and TRBJ2-1, with no clear D. The V gene's germline CDR1 is SEHNR and CDR2 FQNEAQ (reference sequence). The CDR3 spans 14 residues. V was clipped by 3 bases and J by 5 bases, with 11 bases between them. CDR3 sequence reads: CASSFSTQDNEQFF. CDR3 sequence (DNA): TGTGCCAGCAGCTTCTCTACCCAGGACAATGAGCAGTTCTTC.